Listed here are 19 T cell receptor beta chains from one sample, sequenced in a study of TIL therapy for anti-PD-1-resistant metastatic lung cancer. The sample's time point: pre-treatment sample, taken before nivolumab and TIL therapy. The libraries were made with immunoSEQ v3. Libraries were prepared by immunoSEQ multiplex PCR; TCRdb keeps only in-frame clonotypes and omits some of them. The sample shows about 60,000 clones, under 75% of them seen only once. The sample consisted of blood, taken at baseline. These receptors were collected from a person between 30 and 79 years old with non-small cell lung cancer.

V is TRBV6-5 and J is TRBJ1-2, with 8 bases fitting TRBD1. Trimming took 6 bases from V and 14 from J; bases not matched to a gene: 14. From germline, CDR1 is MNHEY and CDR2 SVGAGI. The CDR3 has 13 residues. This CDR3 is CASSLSGGTGITF. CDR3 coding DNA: TGTGCCAGCAGCCTCTCGGGAGGGACAGGCATTACCTTC.

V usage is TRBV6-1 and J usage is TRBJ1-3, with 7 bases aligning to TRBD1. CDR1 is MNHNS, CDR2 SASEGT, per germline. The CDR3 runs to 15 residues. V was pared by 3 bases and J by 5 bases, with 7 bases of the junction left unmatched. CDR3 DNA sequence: TGTGCCAGCAGTGATCCTGGCAGGGGGAGAAACACCATATATTTT. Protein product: CASSDPGRGRNTIYF.

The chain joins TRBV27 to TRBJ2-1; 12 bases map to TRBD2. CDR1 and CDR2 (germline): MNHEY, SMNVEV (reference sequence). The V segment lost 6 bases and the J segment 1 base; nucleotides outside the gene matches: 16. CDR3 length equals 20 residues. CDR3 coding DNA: TGTGCCAGCAGCTCAACTCTAGCGGGGGGGCCTTTTGAGTCCTACAATGAGCAGTTCTTC. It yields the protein CASSSTLAGGPFESYNEQFF.

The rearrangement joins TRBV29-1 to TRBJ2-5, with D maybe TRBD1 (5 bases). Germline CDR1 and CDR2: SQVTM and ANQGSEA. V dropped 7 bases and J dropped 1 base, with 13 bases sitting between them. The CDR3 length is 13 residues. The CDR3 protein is CSASDSLQETQYF. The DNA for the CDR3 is TGCAGCGCCTCAGACAGCCTCCAAGAGACCCAGTACTTC. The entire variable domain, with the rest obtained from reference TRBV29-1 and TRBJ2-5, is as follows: SAVISQKPSRDICQRGTSLTIQCQVDSQVTMMFWYRQQPGQSLTLIATANQGSEATYESGFVIDKFPISRPNLTFSTLTVSNMSPEDSSIYLCSASDSLQETQYFGPGTRLLVL.

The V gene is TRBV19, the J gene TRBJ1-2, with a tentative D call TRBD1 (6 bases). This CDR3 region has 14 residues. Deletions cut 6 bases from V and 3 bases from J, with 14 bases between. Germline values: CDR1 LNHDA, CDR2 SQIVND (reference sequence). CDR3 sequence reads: CASSPPGVYYGYTF. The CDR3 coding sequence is TGTGCCAGTAGCCCCCCAGGGGTCTACTATGGCTACACCTTC.

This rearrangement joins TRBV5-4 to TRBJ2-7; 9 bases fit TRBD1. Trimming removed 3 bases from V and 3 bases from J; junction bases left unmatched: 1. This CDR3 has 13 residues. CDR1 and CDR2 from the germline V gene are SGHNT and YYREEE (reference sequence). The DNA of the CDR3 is TGTGCCAGCAGCTCGGGACAGGGCTACGAGCAGTACTTC. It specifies CASSSGQGYEQYF.

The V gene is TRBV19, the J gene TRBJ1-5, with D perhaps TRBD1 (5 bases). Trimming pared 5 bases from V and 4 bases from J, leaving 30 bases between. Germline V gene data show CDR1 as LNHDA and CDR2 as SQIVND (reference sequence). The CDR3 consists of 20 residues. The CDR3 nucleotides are TGTGCCAGTAGTCCTCTCGGGGCTTCTTGGGGCGCCCTACCAAATCAGCCCCAGCATTTT. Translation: CASSPLGASWGALPNQPQHF. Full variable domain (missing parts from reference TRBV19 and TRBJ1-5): DGGITQSPKYLFRKEGQNVTLSCEQNLNHDAMYWYRQDPGQGLRLIYYSQIVNDFQKGDIAEGYSVSREKKESFPLTVTSAQKNPTAFYLCASSPLGASWGALPNQPQHFGDGTRLSIL.

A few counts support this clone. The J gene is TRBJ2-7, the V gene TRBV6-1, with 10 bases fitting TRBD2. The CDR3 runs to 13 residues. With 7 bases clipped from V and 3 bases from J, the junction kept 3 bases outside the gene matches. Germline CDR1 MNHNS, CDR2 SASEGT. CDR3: CASKLAGFYEQYF. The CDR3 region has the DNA TGTGCCAGCAAACTAGCGGGATTCTACGAGCAGTACTTC.

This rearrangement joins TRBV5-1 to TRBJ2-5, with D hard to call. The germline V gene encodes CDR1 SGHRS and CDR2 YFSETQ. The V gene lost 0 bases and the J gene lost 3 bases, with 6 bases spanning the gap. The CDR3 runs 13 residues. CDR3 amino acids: CASSLGNEETQYF. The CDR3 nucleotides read TGCGCCAGCAGCTTGGGGAACGAAGAGACCCAGTACTTC.

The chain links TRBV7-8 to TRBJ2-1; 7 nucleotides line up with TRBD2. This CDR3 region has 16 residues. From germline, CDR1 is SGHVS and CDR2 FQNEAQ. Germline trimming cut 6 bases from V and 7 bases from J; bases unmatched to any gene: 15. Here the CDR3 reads CASRTEDWVGLNEQFF. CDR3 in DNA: TGTGCCAGCAGGACTGAGGACTGGGTGGGACTAAATGAGCAGTTCTTC.

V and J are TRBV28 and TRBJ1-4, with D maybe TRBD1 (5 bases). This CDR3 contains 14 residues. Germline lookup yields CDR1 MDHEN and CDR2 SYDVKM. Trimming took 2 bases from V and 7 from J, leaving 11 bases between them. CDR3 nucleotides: TGTGCCAGCAGTTTAGGGACCTCAGTTGAAAAACTGTTTTTT. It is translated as CASSLGTSVEKLFF.

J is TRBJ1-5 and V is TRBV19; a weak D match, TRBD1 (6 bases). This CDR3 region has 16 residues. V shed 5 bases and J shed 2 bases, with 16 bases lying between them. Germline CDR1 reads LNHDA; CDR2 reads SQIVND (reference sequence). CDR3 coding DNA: TGTGCCAGTAGTGTGTTTCGGGGGGCAGGCAATCAGCCCCAGCATTTT. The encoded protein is CASSVFRGAGNQPQHF.

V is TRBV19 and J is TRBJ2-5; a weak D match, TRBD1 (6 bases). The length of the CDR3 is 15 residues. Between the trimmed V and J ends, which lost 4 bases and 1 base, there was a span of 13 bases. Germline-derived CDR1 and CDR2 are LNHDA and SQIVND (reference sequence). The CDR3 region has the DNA TGTGCCAGTAGTAGGGTGACAGGCATCCAAGAGACCCAGTACTTC. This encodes CASSRVTGIQETQYF.

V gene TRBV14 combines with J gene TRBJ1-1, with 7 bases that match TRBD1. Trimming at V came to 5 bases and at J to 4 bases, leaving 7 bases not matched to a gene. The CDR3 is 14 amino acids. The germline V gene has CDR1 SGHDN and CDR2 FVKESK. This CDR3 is CASSTRDSLTEAFF. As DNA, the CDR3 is TGTGCCAGCAGCACCCGGGACAGCCTCACTGAAGCTTTCTTT.

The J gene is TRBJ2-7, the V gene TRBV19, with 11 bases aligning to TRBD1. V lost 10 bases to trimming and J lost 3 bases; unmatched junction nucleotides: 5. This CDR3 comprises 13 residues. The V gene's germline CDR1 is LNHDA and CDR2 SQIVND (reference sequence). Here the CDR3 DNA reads TGTGCCACCCAGGACAGGGGGCACTACGAGCAGTACTTC. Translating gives CATQDRGHYEQYF. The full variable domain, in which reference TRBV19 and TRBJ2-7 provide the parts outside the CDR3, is DGGITQSPKYLFRKEGQNVTLSCEQNLNHDAMYWYRQDPGQGLRLIYYSQIVNDFQKGDIAEGYSVSREKKESFPLTVTSAQKNPTAFYLCATQDRGHYEQYFGPGTRLTVT.

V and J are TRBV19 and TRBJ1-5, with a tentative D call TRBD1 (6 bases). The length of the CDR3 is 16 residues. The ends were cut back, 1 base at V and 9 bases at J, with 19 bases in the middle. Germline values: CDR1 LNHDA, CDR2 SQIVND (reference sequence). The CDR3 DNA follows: TGTGCCAGTAGTATAGGGACAGCGAGTTATGGTGGGCCCCAGCATTTT. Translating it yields CASSIGTASYGGPQHF.

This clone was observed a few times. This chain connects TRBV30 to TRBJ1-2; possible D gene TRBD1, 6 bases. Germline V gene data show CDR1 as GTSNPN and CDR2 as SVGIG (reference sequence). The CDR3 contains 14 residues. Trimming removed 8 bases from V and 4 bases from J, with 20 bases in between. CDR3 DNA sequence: TGTGCCACTACCAACCTACTAGGGGGCTATGGCTACACCTTC. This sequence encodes CATTNLLGGYGYTF.

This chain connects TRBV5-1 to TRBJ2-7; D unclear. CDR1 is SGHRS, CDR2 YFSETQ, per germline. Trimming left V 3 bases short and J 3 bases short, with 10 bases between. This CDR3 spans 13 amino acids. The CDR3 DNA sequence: TGCGCCAGCAGCTATAGAGTCGACTACGAGCAGTACTTC. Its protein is CASSYRVDYEQYF.

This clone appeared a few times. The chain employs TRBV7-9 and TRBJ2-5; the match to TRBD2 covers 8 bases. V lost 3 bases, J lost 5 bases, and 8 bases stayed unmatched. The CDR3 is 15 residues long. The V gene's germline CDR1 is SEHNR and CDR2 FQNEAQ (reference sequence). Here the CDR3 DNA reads TGTGCCAGCAGCTTCCTTAGCGGGATGGGGGAGACCCAGTACTTC. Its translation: CASSFLSGMGETQYF.